These T cell receptor beta chains were read from a single sample in a study of identical twins. Each CDR3 protein is one row after TCRdb ran MiXCR on the 5' RACE reads. The table records 250,000 or so distinct CDR3 sequences, about 8.3% of them present only once. These data also featured in a second study, about yellow fever vaccine responses in identical twins.

The sample comprised CD8+ T cells sorted from blood. These receptors were collected from a woman between 18 and 29 years old in good health. Each CDR3 is given with its conserved first and last residue. A D gene is named only where the DNA matches it firmly. Rows give clone size only sometimes, using once, few, many, or a class for an expanded clone.

len: 18; v_gene: TRBV11-2; j_gene: TRBJ2-3; d_gene: TRBD2; abundance: few; CDR3nt: TGTGCCAGCAGCCCAGAGGGTAGCGGGGCGGGGGATGCAGATACGCAGTATTTT; CDR3aa: CASSPEGSGAGDADTQYF
len: 13; v_gene: TRBV18; j_gene: TRBJ1-2; d_gene: NA; abundance: many; CDR3nt: TGTGCCAGCTCACCCGACGGAGACTATGGCTACACCTTC; CDR3aa: CASSPDGDYGYTF
len: 16; v_gene: TRBV6-1; j_gene: TRBJ2-3; d_gene: TRBD1; abundance: NA; CDR3nt: TGTGCCAGCAGTGAATTAGGGGGCTCTAGCACAGATACGCAGTATTTT; CDR3aa: CASSELGGSSTDTQYF
len: 17; v_gene: TRBV5-1; j_gene: TRBJ2-7; d_gene: TRBD1; abundance: NA; CDR3nt: TGCGCCAGCAGCTTTGGCTCGTTAGGACAGGGGTCAATCGAGCAGTACTTC; CDR3aa: CASSFGSLGQGSIEQYF
len: 16; v_gene: TRBV9; j_gene: TRBJ2-1; d_gene: TRBD2; abundance: NA; CDR3nt: TGTGCCAGCAGCGTGGGGACTAGCGGGGCTTACAATGAGCAGTTCTTC; CDR3aa: CASSVGTSGAYNEQFF
len: 16; v_gene: TRBV15; j_gene: TRBJ1-4; d_gene: NA; abundance: few; CDR3nt: TGTGCCACCAGCAGAGCCCTAGGGAACACTAATGAAAAACTGTTTTTT; CDR3aa: CATSRALGNTNEKLFF
len: 13; v_gene: TRBV9; j_gene: TRBJ2-7; d_gene: NA; abundance: many; CDR3nt: TGTGCCAGCAGCGTAGGGGGTGAGCGGGAGCAGTACTTC; CDR3aa: CASSVGGEREQYF
len: 17; v_gene: TRBV12-3/TRBV12-4; j_gene: TRBJ2-1; d_gene: NA; abundance: many; CDR3nt: TGTGCCAGCAGTTTTCCGAGGGGGGGAGGGTCCTACAATGAGCAGTTCTTC; CDR3aa: CASSFPRGGGSYNEQFF
len: 19; v_gene: TRBV2; j_gene: TRBJ2-5; d_gene: TRBD2; abundance: NA; CDR3nt: TGTGCCAGCCGCCCCCCACTAGCGGGGGGCCAGCAGTACCAAGAGACCCAGTACTTC; CDR3aa: CASRPPLAGGQQYQETQYF
len: 13; v_gene: TRBV7-2; j_gene: TRBJ2-3; d_gene: NA; abundance: NA; CDR3nt: TGTGCCAGCAGCTCGGTCCCCGCAGATACGCAGTATTTT; CDR3aa: CASSSVPADTQYF
len: 12; v_gene: TRBV27; j_gene: TRBJ1-4; d_gene: NA; abundance: few; CDR3nt: TGTGCCAGCAGTAACGGGTCCGACCCACCAAATTTT; CDR3aa: CASSNGSDPPNF
len: 15; v_gene: TRBV20-1; j_gene: TRBJ2-7; d_gene: NA; abundance: few; CDR3nt: TGCAGTGCCCCGCAGGGTACCCGAAAGGGCTACGAGCAGTACTTC; CDR3aa: CSAPQGTRKGYEQYF
len: 16; v_gene: TRBV5-1; j_gene: TRBJ2-2; d_gene: TRBD1; abundance: few; CDR3nt: TGCGCCAGCAGTTATGGCCCCGGGACAGACACCGGGGAGCTGTTTTTT; CDR3aa: CASSYGPGTDTGELFF
len: 11; v_gene: TRBV20-1; j_gene: TRBJ2-7; d_gene: NA; abundance: NA; CDR3nt: TGCAGTGCTACGGATGAGAACGAGCAGTACTTC; CDR3aa: CSATDENEQYF
len: 17; v_gene: TRBV5-1; j_gene: TRBJ1-1; d_gene: NA; abundance: many; CDR3nt: TGCGCCAGCAGCTTGGAGGGTTTGCAGAACATGAACACTGAAGCTTTCTTT; CDR3aa: CASSLEGLQNMNTEAFF
len: 15; v_gene: TRBV2; j_gene: TRBJ1-1; d_gene: NA; abundance: few; CDR3nt: TGTGCCAGCAGTCATGATCCCGGGGCGAACACTGAAGCTTTCTTT; CDR3aa: CASSHDPGANTEAFF
len: 11; v_gene: TRBV2; j_gene: TRBJ2-1; d_gene: NA; abundance: NA; CDR3nt: TGTGCCAGCGTTGACGGGGATGAGCAGTTCTTC; CDR3aa: CASVDGDEQFF
len: 15; v_gene: TRBV20-1; j_gene: TRBJ2-1; d_gene: NA; abundance: NA; CDR3nt: TGCAGTGCTAGATCACAGGAAAATTCCTACAATGAGCAGTTCTTC; CDR3aa: CSARSQENSYNEQFF
len: 16; v_gene: TRBV29-1; j_gene: TRBJ2-3; d_gene: NA; abundance: few; CDR3nt: TGCAGCCCTGTTGTTAGGGACGGCCGTAGCACAGATACGCAGTATTTT; CDR3aa: CSPVVRDGRSTDTQYF
len: 15; v_gene: TRBV7-2; j_gene: TRBJ2-5; d_gene: NA; abundance: few; CDR3nt: TGTGCCAGCAGCTTAGCTTGGACCACCGGTGAGACCCAGTACTTC; CDR3aa: CASSLAWTTGETQYF
len: 16; v_gene: TRBV4-2; j_gene: TRBJ2-3; d_gene: NA; abundance: few; CDR3nt: TGTGCCAGCAGCCAAGATACCCGGAGAAGCACAGATACGCAGTATTTT; CDR3aa: CASSQDTRRSTDTQYF
len: 15; v_gene: TRBV4-3; j_gene: TRBJ2-7; d_gene: NA; abundance: few; CDR3nt: TGCGCCAGCAGCCAAGATGCGAGCGACACCTACGAGCAGTACTTC; CDR3aa: CASSQDASDTYEQYF
len: 16; v_gene: TRBV3-1; j_gene: TRBJ2-2; d_gene: TRBD2; abundance: few; CDR3nt: TGTGCCAGCAGCCAAGTGGGCGGGAGTATTACCGGGGAGCTGTTTTTT; CDR3aa: CASSQVGGSITGELFF
len: 12; v_gene: TRBV9; j_gene: TRBJ2-2; d_gene: NA; abundance: many; CDR3nt: TGTGCCAGCAGCGTAGGTCCCGGGGAGCTGTTTTTT; CDR3aa: CASSVGPGELFF
len: 17; v_gene: TRBV4-2; j_gene: TRBJ2-1; d_gene: NA; abundance: NA; CDR3nt: TGTGCCAGCAGCCAAGAGAGTGGAGGGATTTCCTACAATGAGCAGTTCTTC; CDR3aa: CASSQESGGISYNEQFF
len: 14; v_gene: TRBV5-1; j_gene: TRBJ2-7; d_gene: TRBD1; abundance: many; CDR3nt: TGCGCCAGCAGTACCGGGACAGGGGGTTACGAGCAGTACTTC; CDR3aa: CASSTGTGGYEQYF
len: 14; v_gene: TRBV29-1; j_gene: TRBJ1-2; d_gene: NA; abundance: few; CDR3nt: TGCAGCGTTACGGCAGTTTCAACCGGTGGCGGCTACACCTTC; CDR3aa: CSVTAVSTGGGYTF
len: 14; v_gene: TRBV27; j_gene: TRBJ2-3; d_gene: NA; abundance: many; CDR3nt: TGTGCCAGCAGTTTTGGTAGGAGTTGGGATACGCAGTATTTT; CDR3aa: CASSFGRSWDTQYF
len: 14; v_gene: TRBV11-2; j_gene: TRBJ2-1; d_gene: NA; abundance: many; CDR3nt: TGTGCCAGCAGCTCTGAAAACAGGTTCAATGAGCAGTTCTTC; CDR3aa: CASSSENRFNEQFF
len: 15; v_gene: TRBV12-3/TRBV12-4; j_gene: TRBJ2-1; d_gene: NA; abundance: few; CDR3nt: TGTGCCAGCAGCTCACCGGGGCTGAGGCACAATGAGCAGTTCTTC; CDR3aa: CASSSPGLRHNEQFF
len: 16; v_gene: TRBV3-1; j_gene: TRBJ1-2; d_gene: NA; abundance: many; CDR3nt: TGTGCCAGCAGCCAGGCTTCTAAAGTAGGGATCGACGGCTACACCTTC; CDR3aa: CASSQASKVGIDGYTF
len: 15; v_gene: TRBV10-3; j_gene: TRBJ1-2; d_gene: NA; abundance: NA; CDR3nt: TGTGCCATCAGTGACGGGTCAGCTGGGCGCTATGGCTACACCTTC; CDR3aa: CAISDGSAGRYGYTF
len: 14; v_gene: TRBV28; j_gene: TRBJ2-7; d_gene: NA; abundance: many; CDR3nt: TGTGCCAGCAGCTTCGGACAGAGCTCCTACGAGCAGTACTTC; CDR3aa: CASSFGQSSYEQYF
len: 16; v_gene: TRBV7-2; j_gene: TRBJ2-2; d_gene: TRBD2; abundance: NA; CDR3nt: TGTGCCAGCAGCTTAGCGGCGGGAGAGATCACCGGGGAGCTGTTTTTT; CDR3aa: CASSLAAGEITGELFF